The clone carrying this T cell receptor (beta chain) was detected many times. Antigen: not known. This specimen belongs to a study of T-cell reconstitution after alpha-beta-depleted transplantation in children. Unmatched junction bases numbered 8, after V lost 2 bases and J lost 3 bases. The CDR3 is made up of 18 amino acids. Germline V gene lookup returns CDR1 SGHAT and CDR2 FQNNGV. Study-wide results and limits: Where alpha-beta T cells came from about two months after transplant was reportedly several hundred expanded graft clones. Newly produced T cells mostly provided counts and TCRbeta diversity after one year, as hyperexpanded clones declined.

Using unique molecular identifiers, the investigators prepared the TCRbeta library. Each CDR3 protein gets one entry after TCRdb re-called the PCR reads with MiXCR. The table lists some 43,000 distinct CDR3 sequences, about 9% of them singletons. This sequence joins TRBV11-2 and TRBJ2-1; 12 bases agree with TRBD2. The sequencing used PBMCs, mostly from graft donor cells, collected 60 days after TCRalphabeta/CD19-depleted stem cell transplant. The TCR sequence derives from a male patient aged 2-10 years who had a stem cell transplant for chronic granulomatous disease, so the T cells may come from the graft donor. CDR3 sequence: CASSLYSGLAGNYNEQFF. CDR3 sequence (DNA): TGTGCCAGCAGCTTATATTCAGGACTAGCGGGGAACTACAATGAGCAGTTCTTC. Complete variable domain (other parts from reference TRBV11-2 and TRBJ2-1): EAGVAQSPRYKIIEKRQSVAFWCNPISGHATLYWYQQILGQGPKLLIQFQNNGVVDDSQLPKDRFSAERLKGVDSTLKIQPAKLEDSAVYLCASSLYSGLAGNYNEQFFGPGTRLTVL.